This T cell receptor beta chain is drawn from a study of shared clonotypes between healthy human individuals. CDR3 length: 15 amino acids. CDR1 and CDR2 (germline): MDHEN, SYDVKM. Trimming took 2 bases from V and 4 from J, leaving 12 bases between them. Only in-frame clones appear in the TCRdb table, and some are missing; sequencing was by immunoSEQ multiplex PCR. The sample holds about 2.4 million clones, roughly 93% seen once. The chain has TRBV28 and TRBJ1-5; D is possibly TRBD1 (5 bases). The source of this sequence is a man between 18 and 29 years old in good health. Some clones in this sample may be carry-over from other donors' samples. Material for sequencing was naive CD4+ T cells from PBMCs. The subset denotes: CD45RA+ positively selected. As DNA, the CDR3 is TGTGCCAGCAGTTTAGACAGCCTCTTAAATCAGCCCCAGCATTTT. Its protein product is CASSLDSLLNQPQHF. Full variable domain (missing parts from reference TRBV28 and TRBJ1-5): DVKVTQSSRYLVKRTGEKVFLECVQDMDHENMFWYRQDPGLGLRLIYFSYDVKMKEKGDIPEGYSVSREKKERFSLILESASTNQTSMYLCASSLDSLLNQPQHFGDGTRLSIL.